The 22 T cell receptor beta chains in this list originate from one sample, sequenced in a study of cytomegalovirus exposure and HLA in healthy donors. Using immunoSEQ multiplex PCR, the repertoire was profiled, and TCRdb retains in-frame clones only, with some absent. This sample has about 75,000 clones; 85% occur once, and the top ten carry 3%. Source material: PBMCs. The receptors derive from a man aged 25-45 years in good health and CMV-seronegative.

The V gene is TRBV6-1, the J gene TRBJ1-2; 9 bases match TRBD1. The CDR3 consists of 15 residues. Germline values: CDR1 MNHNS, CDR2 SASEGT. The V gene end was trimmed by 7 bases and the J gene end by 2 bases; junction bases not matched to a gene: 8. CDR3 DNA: TGTGCCAGCAAATCCGGGACAGGGACCAACTATGGCTACACCTTC. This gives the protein CASKSGTGTNYGYTF.

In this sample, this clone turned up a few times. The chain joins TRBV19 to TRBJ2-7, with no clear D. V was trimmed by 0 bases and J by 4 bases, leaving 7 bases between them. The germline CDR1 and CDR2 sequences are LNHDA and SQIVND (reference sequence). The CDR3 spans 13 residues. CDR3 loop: CASSIDRAYEQYF. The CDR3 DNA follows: TGTGCCAGTAGTATAGATCGTGCGTACGAGCAGTACTTC.

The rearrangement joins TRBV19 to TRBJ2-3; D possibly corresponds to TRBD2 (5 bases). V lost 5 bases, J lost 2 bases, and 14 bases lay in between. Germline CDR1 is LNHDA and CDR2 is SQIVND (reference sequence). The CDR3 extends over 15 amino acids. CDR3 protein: CASSPRGKHTDTQYF. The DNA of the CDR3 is TGTGCCAGTAGTCCCAGAGGGAAACACACAGATACGCAGTATTTT.

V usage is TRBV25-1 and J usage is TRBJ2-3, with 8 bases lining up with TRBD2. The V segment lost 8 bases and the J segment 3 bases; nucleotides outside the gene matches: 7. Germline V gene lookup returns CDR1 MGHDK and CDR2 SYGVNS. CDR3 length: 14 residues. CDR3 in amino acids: CASSPASGTDTQYF. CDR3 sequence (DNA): TGTGCCAGCTCCCCGGCTAGCGGGACAGATACGCAGTATTTT.

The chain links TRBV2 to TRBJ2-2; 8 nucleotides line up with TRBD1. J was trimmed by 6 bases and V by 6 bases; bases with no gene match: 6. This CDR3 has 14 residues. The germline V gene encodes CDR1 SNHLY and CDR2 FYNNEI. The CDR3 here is CASSKTGVAGELFF. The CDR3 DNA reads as TGTGCCAGCAGCAAGACAGGGGTGGCCGGGGAGCTGTTTTTT.

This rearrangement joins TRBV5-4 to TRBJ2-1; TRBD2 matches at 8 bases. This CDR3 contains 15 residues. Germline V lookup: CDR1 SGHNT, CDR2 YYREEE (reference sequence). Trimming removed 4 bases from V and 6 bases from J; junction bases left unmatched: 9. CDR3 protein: CASSPGGGRANEQFF. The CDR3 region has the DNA TGTGCCAGCAGCCCCGGGGGGGGCCGCGCCAATGAGCAGTTCTTC. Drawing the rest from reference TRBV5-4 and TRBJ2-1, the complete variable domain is ETGVTQSPTHLIKTRGQQVTLRCSSQSGHNTVSWYQQALGQGPQFIFQYYREEENGRGNFPPRFSGLQFPNYSSELNVNALELDDSALYLCASSPGGGRANEQFFGPGTRLTVL.

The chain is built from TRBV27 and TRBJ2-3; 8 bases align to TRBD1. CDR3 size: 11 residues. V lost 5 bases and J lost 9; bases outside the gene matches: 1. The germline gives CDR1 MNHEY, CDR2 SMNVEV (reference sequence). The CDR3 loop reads CASSRDRTQYF. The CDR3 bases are TGTGCCAGCAGTCGGGACAGGACGCAGTATTTT.

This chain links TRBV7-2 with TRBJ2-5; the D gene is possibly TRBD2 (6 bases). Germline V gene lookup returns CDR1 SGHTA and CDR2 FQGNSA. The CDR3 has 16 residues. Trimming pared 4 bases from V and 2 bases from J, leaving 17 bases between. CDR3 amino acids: CASSSKVAVRQETQYF. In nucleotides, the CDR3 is TGTGCCAGCAGCTCTAAAGTAGCGGTCAGACAAGAGACCCAGTACTTC.

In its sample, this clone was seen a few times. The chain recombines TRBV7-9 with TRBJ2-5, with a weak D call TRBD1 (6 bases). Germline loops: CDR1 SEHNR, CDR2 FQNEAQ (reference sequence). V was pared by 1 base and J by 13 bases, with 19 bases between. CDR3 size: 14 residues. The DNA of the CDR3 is TGTGCCAGCAGCTTAGGCAGCCTACCGGGACACCCGTACTTC. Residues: CASSLGSLPGHPYF.

CDR3 protein: CASSPPGTGHGYTF. CDR3 bases: TGTGCCAGCAGTCCCCCTGGGACAGGTCATGGCTACACCTTC. The chain carries TRBV28 and TRBJ1-2, with 8 bases identical to TRBD1. V trimming: 5 bases; J trimming: 6 bases; junction bases outside the gene matches: 8. CDR1 MDHEN and CDR2 SYDVKM come from the germline V gene. The CDR3 covers 14 residues.

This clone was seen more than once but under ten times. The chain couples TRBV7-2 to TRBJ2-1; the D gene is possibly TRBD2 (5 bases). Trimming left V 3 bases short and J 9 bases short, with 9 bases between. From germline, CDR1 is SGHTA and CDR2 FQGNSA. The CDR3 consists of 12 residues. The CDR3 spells CASSFNEGEQFF. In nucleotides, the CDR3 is TGTGCCAGCAGCTTCAACGAGGGTGAGCAGTTCTTC.

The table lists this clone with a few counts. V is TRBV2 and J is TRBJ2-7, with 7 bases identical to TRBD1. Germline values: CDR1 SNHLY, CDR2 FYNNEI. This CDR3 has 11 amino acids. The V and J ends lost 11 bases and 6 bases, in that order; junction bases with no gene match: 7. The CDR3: CAVQGEREQYF. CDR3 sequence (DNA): TGTGCCGTGCAGGGGGAACGCGAGCAGTACTTC.

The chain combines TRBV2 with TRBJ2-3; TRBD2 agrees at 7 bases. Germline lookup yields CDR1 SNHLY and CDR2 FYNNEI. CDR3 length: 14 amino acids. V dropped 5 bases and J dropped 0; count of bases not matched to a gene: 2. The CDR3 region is CASSSSGSTDTQYF. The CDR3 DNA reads TGTGCCAGCAGTTCTAGCGGAAGCACAGATACGCAGTATTTT.

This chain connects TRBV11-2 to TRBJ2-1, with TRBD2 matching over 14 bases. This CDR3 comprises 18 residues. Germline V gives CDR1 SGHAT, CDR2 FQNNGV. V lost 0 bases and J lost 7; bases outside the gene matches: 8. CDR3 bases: TGTGCCAGCAGCTTAGAGGTTACCCGGACTAGCGGGAGGAATGAGCAGTTCTTC. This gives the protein CASSLEVTRTSGRNEQFF.

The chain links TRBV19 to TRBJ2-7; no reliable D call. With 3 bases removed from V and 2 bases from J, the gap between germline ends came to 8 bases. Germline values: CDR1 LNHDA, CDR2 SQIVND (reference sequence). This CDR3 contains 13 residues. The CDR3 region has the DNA TGTGCCAGTAGTATCAGCAGGACCTACGAGCAGTACTTC. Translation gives CASSISRTYEQYF.

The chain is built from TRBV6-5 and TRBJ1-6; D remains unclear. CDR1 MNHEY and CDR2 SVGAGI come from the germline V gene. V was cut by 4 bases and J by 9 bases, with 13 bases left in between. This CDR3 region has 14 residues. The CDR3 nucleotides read TGTGCCAGCAGTTCCTTTTCGGGTAGTTCACCCCTCCACTTT. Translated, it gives CASSSFSGSSPLHF.

The CDR3 sequence is CASWGGGFGNQPQHF. CDR3 bases: TGTGCCAGCTGGGGGGGCGGTTTCGGCAATCAGCCCCAGCATTTT. The chain links TRBV28 to TRBJ1-5, with a possible D match to TRBD1 (6 bases). Germline CDR1 reads MDHEN; CDR2 reads SYDVKM. V lost 8 bases to trimming and J lost 2 bases, with 16 bases between them. This CDR3 has 15 residues.

The CDR3 region is CASSQGTGDEKLFF. The CDR3 bases are TGCGCCAGCAGCCAAGGGACAGGGGATGAAAAACTGTTTTTT. The J gene is TRBJ1-4, the V gene TRBV4-1, with 9 positions matching TRBD1. Germline values: CDR1 MGHRA, CDR2 YSYEKL. This CDR3 region has 14 residues. The trim removed 1 base at V and 6 bases at J, leaving 0 bases unmatched.

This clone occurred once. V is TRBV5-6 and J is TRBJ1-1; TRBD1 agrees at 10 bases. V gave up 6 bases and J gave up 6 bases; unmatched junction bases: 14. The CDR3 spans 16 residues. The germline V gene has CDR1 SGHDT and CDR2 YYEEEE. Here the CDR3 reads CASNWGQGFVFAEAFF. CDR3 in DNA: TGTGCCAGCAACTGGGGACAGGGGTTTGTATTCGCTGAAGCTTTCTTT.

The CDR3 loop reads CASSLTGVRQPQHF. The CDR3 DNA reads as TGTGCCAGCAGCTTAACAGGGGTACGTCAGCCCCAGCATTTT. The genes are TRBV5-8 and TRBJ1-5, with TRBD1 matching 7 bases. V lost 2 bases and J lost 6; bases outside the gene matches: 5. CDR1 and CDR2 from the germline V gene are SGHTS and YDEGEE. This CDR3 has 14 amino acids.

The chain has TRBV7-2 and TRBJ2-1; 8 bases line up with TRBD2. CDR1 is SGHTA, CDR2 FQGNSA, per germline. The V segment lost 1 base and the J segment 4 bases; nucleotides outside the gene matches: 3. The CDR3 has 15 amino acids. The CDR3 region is CASSLVGGDYNEQFF. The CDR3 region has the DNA TGTGCCAGCAGCTTAGTCGGGGGGGATTACAATGAGCAGTTCTTC.

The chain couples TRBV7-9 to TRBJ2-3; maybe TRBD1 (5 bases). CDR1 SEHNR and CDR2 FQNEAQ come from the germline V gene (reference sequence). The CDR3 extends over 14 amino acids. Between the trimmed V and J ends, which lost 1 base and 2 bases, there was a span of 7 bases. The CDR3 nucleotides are TGTGCCAGCAGCTTAGACAGGTACACAGATACGCAGTATTTT. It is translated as CASSLDRYTDTQYF.